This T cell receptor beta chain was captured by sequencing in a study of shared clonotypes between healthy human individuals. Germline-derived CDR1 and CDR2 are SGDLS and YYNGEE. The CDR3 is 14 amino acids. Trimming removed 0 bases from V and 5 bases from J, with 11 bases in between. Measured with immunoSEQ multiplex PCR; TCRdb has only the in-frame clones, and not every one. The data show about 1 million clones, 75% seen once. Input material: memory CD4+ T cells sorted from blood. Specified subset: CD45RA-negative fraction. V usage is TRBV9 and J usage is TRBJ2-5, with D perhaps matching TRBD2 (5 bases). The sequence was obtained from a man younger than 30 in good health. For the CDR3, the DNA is TGTGCCAGCAGCGTAGGAACTAGTGTGGAGACCCAGTACTTC. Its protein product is CASSVGTSVETQYF.